This TCR beta chain comes out of a study of T cells in Graves' hyperthyroidism and ophthalmopathy (dated by TCRdb to between 2018 and 2021). Concerning the study at large: Peripheral blood was sampled at the time of initial diagnosis, prior to any treatment. The roughly 100 discovery patients were randomly split 7:3 into training and test sets. The study also compared thyroid tissue and blood T-cell repertoires from several Graves' hyperthyroidism patients. TCR Vbeta CDR3 sequencing of 135 peripheral blood samples (approximately 44 ophthalmopathy, roughly 74 hyperthyroidism and around 17 progressor patients) is reported in the paper. To identify TCR V-J signatures that set the groups apart, the researchers used a discovery cohort of 100 patients, made up of 43 with Graves' ophthalmopathy and 55 to 65 with stable Graves' hyperthyroidism. Following sampling, methimazole starting at 30 mg daily was given to hyperthyroidism patients, and high-dose intravenous methylprednisolone was given to ophthalmopathy patients. Prospective prediction of ophthalmopathy was tested in an independent validation cohort of some 20 hyperthyroidism patients and around 16 patients who later progressed to ophthalmopathy.

Stable Graves' hyperthyroidism was defined as no progression to ophthalmopathy during 18 months of follow-up. Hyperthyroidism patients were newly diagnosed, had a disease duration of under 2 months, and were aged 18 to 65 years. Exclusion was applied to patients with uncontrolled infections, other autoimmune diseases, pregnancy or lactation. Clinical symptoms, serum thyroxine and TRAb, thyroid ultrasound, and orbital computed tomography formed the basis for the diagnoses. Ficoll-Paque density gradient centrifugation was used to isolate PBMCs from around 9.1 ml of fresh peripheral blood. Trizol reagent was used to extract total RNA, and RNA quality was then checked on an Agilent 2100 Bioanalyzer. Ten or more counts support this clonotype. There is no known antigen for this receptor. No much larger clone exists at a distance of one base, and base qualities are not known. The study at large found these results: Sample size was not statistically predetermined, and investigators were not blinded to group allocation. Ophthalmopathy was separated from stable hyperthyroidism by a 13 V-J signature model, with 85% to 90% sensitivity and 81% to 82% specificity obtained in cross-validation and 80%/75% obtained in testing. In validation, the model predicted progression to ophthalmopathy a median of around 6.5 months before onset, with roughly 68% sensitivity and just under 75% specificity. Blood samples also contained most of the expanded thyroid clonotypes (frequency above 0.001), which suggests that blood repertoires may reflect thyroid immune responses.

TCR beta CDR3 regions were amplified from RNA transcripts. A first-round RT-PCR of the TCR CDR3 used the HTBI primer set with the Qiagen OneStep RT-PCR kit. Libraries were constructed in a second round of multiplex PCR, after which size selection and purification were carried out. Paired-end sequencing of the libraries was performed with 100 bp reads on an Illumina HiSeq2000. The published analysis was carried out like this. Raw data were processed with SOAPnuke, discarding reads with adapters, uncalled bases, mean Phred below 15, or no exact constant-primer or identifier match. High-quality paired reads were merged with COPE v1.2.5, and unique nucleotide sequences were defined as clonotypes. MiTCR v1.1 was used to align clonotypes to the IMGT TRBV, TRBD and TRBJ reference segments. The analysis included only V-J combinations with a frequency above 0.0001, which together covered roughly 99% of the repertoires. The TCS score was defined as F50 (clonal expansion) divided by E x V (chaos), with BLOSUM62-based TCRdist calculated between CDR3 peptides within each V-J. Welch's t-statistics and random forest reduced roughly 500 V-J features to 13, which were used in a naive Bayes classifier (R e1071). TCRdb ran its own pipeline on the public reads, namely fastp trimming at Q25 and MiXCR clone calling, and kept in-frame beta chains. All rows with the same CDR3 protein become a single entry with the most common DNA and genes. These V and J calls originate from TCRdb's pipeline instead of the authors' own analysis. Recorded for this sample are 300,000 to 450,000 distinct CDR3 sequences; more than 12% of them occurred a single time. The top ten hold around a third of the sample.

V has 0 bases trimmed and J has 5 bases trimmed; junction bases matching no gene number 7. From its cysteine to its phenylalanine, the CDR3 spans 15 amino acids. Just CDR3 DNA is preserved here, 45 bases in frame from base 1. CDR1 and CDR2 are drawn from the germline V gene: SGHRS, YFSETQ. The specimen sequenced was blood. The V and J segments used are TRBV5-1 and TRBJ2-5; TRBD1 fits 7 bases in the junction. The sequence was obtained from a woman aged 25 to 39 with Graves' hyperthyroidism. The DNA sequence is TGCGCCAGCAGCTTGGCCCAAGGGGGCCGGGAGACCCAGTACTTC. The resulting protein is CASSLAQGGRETQYF.